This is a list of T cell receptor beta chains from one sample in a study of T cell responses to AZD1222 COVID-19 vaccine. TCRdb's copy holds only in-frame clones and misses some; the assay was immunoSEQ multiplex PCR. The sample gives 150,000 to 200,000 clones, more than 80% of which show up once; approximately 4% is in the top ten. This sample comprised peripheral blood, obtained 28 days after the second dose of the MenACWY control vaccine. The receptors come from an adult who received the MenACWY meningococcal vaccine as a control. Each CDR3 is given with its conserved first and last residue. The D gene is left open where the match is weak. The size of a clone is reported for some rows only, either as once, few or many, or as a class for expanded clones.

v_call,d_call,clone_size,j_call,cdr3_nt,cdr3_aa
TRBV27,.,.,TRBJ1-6,TGTGCCAGCAGTTTAACGAAGACAAATTCACCCCTCCACTTT,CASSLTKTNSPLHF
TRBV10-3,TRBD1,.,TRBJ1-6,TGTGCCATCAGTGGGGGGGGAGACAGGGTCCTCTCACCCCTCCACTTT,CAISGGGDRVLSPLHF
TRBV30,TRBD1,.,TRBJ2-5,TGTGCCTGGAGTGAGGGGGCAGGGGGAGAGACCCAGTACTTC,CAWSEGAGGETQYF
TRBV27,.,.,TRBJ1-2,TGTGCCAGCAGTTTTGGCCCATTCTATGGCTACACCTTC,CASSFGPFYGYTF
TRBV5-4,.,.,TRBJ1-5,TGTGCCAGCAGCTCAGGGCCCGCCAAGCCCCAGCATTTT,CASSSGPAKPQHF
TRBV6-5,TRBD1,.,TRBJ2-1,TGTGCCAGCAGTTACCCGCGGGGACAGGGAGGGAATGAGCAGTTCTTC,CASSYPRGQGGNEQFF
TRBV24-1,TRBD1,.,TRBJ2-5,TGTGCCACCAGTGATGGGGGACAGGGTATTATGAAGACCCAGTACTTC,CATSDGGQGIMKTQYF
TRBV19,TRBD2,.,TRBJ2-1,TGTGCCAGTAGTGGGACTACCTACAATGAGCAGTTCTTC,CASSGTTYNEQFF
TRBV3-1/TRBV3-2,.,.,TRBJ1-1,TGTGCCAGCAGTAGCGGTAGGGTCACTGAAGCTTTCTTT,CASSSGRVTEAFF
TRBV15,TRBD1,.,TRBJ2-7,TGTGCCACCAGCCGGGACAGGGACCACGAGCAGTACTTC,CATSRDRDHEQYF
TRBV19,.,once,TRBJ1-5,TGTGCCAGTAGTATCGGAGGGAGGAATCAGCCCCAGCATTTT,CASSIGGRNQPQHF